Each of the 12 T cell receptor beta chains below was sequenced from the same sample in a study of cytomegalovirus exposure and HLA in healthy donors. PCR primers comprised 60 Vbeta and 13 Jbeta primers. Generated by immunoSEQ multiplex PCR, the TCRdb table keeps only in-frame clones and is missing some. The table lists 150,000 to 200,000 clones, approximately 84% of them singletons, with roughly 2.2% in the top ten. The sample was PBMCs. These receptors were taken from a man younger than 35 in good health and CMV-seropositive.

V is TRBV19 and J is TRBJ1-1; D unclear. CDR3 length: 13 residues. V shed 0 bases and J shed 1 base, with 3 bases lying between them. CDR1 LNHDA and CDR2 SQIVND come from the germline V gene (reference sequence). The CDR3 coding sequence is TGTGCCAGTAGTATAGACCAGAACACTGAAGCTTTCTTT. Translation gives CASSIDQNTEAFF.

The chain couples TRBV30 to TRBJ1-5; tentative D call: TRBD1 (6 bases). CDR3 length equals 16 residues. Germline V gives CDR1 GTSNPN, CDR2 SVGIG (reference sequence). V lost 3 bases and J 6 bases, leaving 21 bases between the germline ends. CDR3 nucleotide sequence: TGTGCCTGGAGCGTTGGGGGGGGCCTCGGCGGTCAGCCCCAGCATTTT. Amino acid sequence: CAWSVGGGLGGQPQHF.

CDR3 bases: TGTGCCAGCAGGGGACAGGGGGCCTACGAGCAGTACTTC. Amino acid sequence: CASRGQGAYEQYF. The V and J genes are TRBV6-1 and TRBJ2-7, with 11 nucleotides matching TRBD1. This CDR3 region has 13 residues. Germline trimming cut 6 bases from V and 2 bases from J; bases unmatched to any gene: 0. Germline CDR1 and CDR2: MNHNS and SASEGT.

This rearrangement joins TRBV5-5 to TRBJ2-2; D gene uncertain. Germline V lookup: CDR1 SGHKS, CDR2 YYEKEE (reference sequence). Between the trimmed V and J ends, which lost 0 bases and 8 bases, there was a span of 8 bases. The CDR3 contains 13 residues. CDR3 DNA sequence: TGTGCCAGCAGCTTGGCCGAGGTGGGGGAGCTGTTTTTT. Translation gives CASSLAEVGELFF.

J is TRBJ2-5 and V is TRBV2, with unresolved D. Trimming cost V 6 bases and J 5 bases, with 13 bases left between them. CDR1 and CDR2 from the germline V gene are SNHLY and FYNNEI. The CDR3 covers 13 residues. The CDR3 here is CASSSTAFETQYF. The CDR3 region has the DNA TGTGCCAGCAGCTCTACAGCTTTCGAGACCCAGTACTTC.

The chain has TRBV2 and TRBJ2-5; possible D gene TRBD2, 6 bases. Germline V gene data show CDR1 as SNHLY and CDR2 as FYNNEI. Trimming removed 4 bases at V and 12 bases at J, with 21 bases between. The CDR3 spans 14 residues. CDR3 sequence (DNA): TGTGCCAGCAGTGGCACGACCACGCCGGGAGCCAAGTACTTC. Translating gives CASSGTTTPGAKYF.

This chain links TRBV10-3 with TRBJ1-2; D perhaps matches TRBD1 (6 bases). Germline CDR1 and CDR2: ENHRY and SYGVKD. The CDR3 spans 16 residues. The V end was cut by 3 bases, the J end by 4 bases, with 18 bases between. The CDR3 region is CAISDAGAGRRYGYTF. CDR3 nucleotides: TGTGCCATCAGTGATGCGGGGGCGGGAAGACGCTATGGCTACACCTTC.

V gene TRBV6-5 combines with J gene TRBJ2-7; 7 bases agree with TRBD1. With V trimmed by 0 bases and J by 6 bases, 5 bases remained unmatched. This CDR3 spans 14 amino acids. In germline, CDR1 is MNHEY, CDR2 SVGAGI. The CDR3 DNA is TGTGCCAGCAGTTACTCGACGACAGGGCGCGAGCAGTACTTC. Residues: CASSYSTTGREQYF.

This clone was detected only once. The chain uses TRBV30 and TRBJ1-6; 8 nucleotides line up with TRBD1. The CDR3 covers 14 residues. The germline V gene has CDR1 GTSNPN and CDR2 SVGIG (reference sequence). V lost 5 bases, J lost 7 bases, and 7 bases stayed unmatched. CDR3 protein: CAWASRTGNSPLHF. CDR3 DNA: TGTGCCTGGGCCTCTCGGACAGGGAATTCACCCCTCCACTTT.

CDR3 sequence reads: CASSTSGSSYEQYF. In DNA, the CDR3 is TGCGCCAGCAGCACTAGCGGGAGCTCCTACGAGCAGTACTTC. This chain joins TRBV5-1 and TRBJ2-7, with TRBD2 matching 11 bases. CDR3 length: 14 amino acids. J gave up 0 bases and V 4 bases, and 0 bases lay outside the gene matches. Per germline, CDR1 SGHRS and CDR2 YFSETQ.

This rearrangement joins TRBV9 to TRBJ2-5, with 13 bases matching TRBD2. Looked up from germline, CDR1 is SGDLS and CDR2 is YYNGEE. With V trimmed by 3 bases and J by 2 bases, 4 bases remained unmatched. The CDR3 loop spans 16 amino acids. CDR3 bases: TGTGCCAGCAGCGGGGGGACTAGCGGGGCTCAAGAGACCCAGTACTTC. Amino acids: CASSGGTSGAQETQYF.

The V and J genes are TRBV7-2 and TRBJ2-1; 8 positions match TRBD1. The V gene end was trimmed by 1 base and the J gene end by 7 bases; junction bases not matched to a gene: 9. The CDR3 runs 16 residues. Germline V gene lookup returns CDR1 SGHTA and CDR2 FQGNSA. CDR3 sequence: CASSLGGTGGRNEQFF. The CDR3 bases are TGTGCCAGCAGCTTAGGGGGCACAGGGGGTCGGAATGAGCAGTTCTTC. Drawing the rest from reference TRBV7-2 and TRBJ2-1, the complete variable domain is GAGVSQSPSNKVTEKGKDVELRCDPISGHTALYWYRQSLGQGLEFLIYFQGNSAPDKSGLPSDRFSAERTGGSVSTLTIQRTQQEDSAVYLCASSLGGTGGRNEQFFGPGTRLTVL.